The present TCR beta chain was sequenced within a study of blood T cells in healthy people across ages. About the study: Per two T cells, about one barcoded beta molecule was captured through template switching.

Germline V lookup: CDR1 SQVTM, CDR2 ANQGSEA. CDR3 size: 16 residues. V dropped 4 bases and J dropped 1; count of bases not matched to a gene: 8. The total RNA that was extracted per sample amounted to at least 5 micrograms. A second 7 to 11 cycle PCR used barcoded and J-beta primers. Through a template-switch adaptor with 12 random nucleotides, each cDNA molecule received a tag. Each sample provided no less than 2.5 million CDR3-containing paired-end reads. TCRdb ran MiXCR on the 5' RACE reads and lists one entry per CDR3 protein. The sample carries 1.8 million or so distinct CDR3 sequences, 35% to 50% recorded once. This clonotype was detected a few times.

The source material was blood. This chain joins TRBV29-1 and TRBJ2-1; 9 nucleotides agree with TRBD1. This clonotype was sampled from a human donor in good health. CDR3 protein: CSVARTGGGSYNEQFF. Here the CDR3 DNA reads TGCAGCGTTGCCCGAACAGGGGGCGGATCCTACAATGAGCAGTTCTTC.